Shown below are 25 T cell receptor beta chains from a single sample sequenced in a study of CD8 T cells in Susac syndrome. When the RNA was reverse transcribed, random hexamers were used with an input of 0.5 to 1 ug. TCRdb re-called the immunoSEQ multiplex PCR reads with MiXCR, one entry per CDR3 protein. The sample lists some 70,000 distinct CDR3 sequences; approximately 94% were seen once. Sequencing was performed on CD8+ T cells from PBMCs. The source of these receptors is a human donor with multiple sclerosis.

This chain connects TRBV9 to TRBJ2-7; D not resolved. Trimming stripped 0 bases from V and 7 bases from J, with 11 bases between. The germline V gene encodes CDR1 SGDLS and CDR2 YYNGEE. This CDR3 is 13 amino acids long. CDR3 region: CASSVDTHREQYF. For the CDR3, the DNA is TGTGCCAGCAGCGTAGATACCCACCGTGAGCAGTACTTC.

The rearrangement uses TRBV7-9 and TRBJ2-7, with D perhaps matching TRBD1 (5 bases). V lost 2 bases to trimming and J lost 3 bases, with 14 bases between them. Germline V CDR1 and CDR2: SEHNR, FQNEAQ (reference sequence). The CDR3 runs to 15 residues. CDR3 in amino acids: CASSLSVGQIYEQYF. For the CDR3, the DNA is TGTGCCAGCAGCTTAAGTGTAGGACAAATCTACGAGCAGTACTTC. Drawing the rest from reference TRBV7-9 and TRBJ2-7, the complete variable domain is DTGVSQNPRHKITKRGQNVTFRCDPISEHNRLYWYRQTLGQGPEFLTYFQNEAQLEKSRLLSDRFSAERPKGSFSTLEIQRTEQGDSAMYLCASSLSVGQIYEQYFGPGTRLTVT.

The gene calls are TRBV7-9 and TRBJ2-1; D is perhaps TRBD1 or TRBD2 (5 bases each). The germline V gene encodes CDR1 SEHNR and CDR2 FQNEAQ (reference sequence). This CDR3 has 14 residues. Trimming stripped 9 bases from V and 6 bases from J, with 18 bases between. CDR3 sequence (DNA): TGTGCCAGTAGAGCGGCAGGGCCCCTCAATGAGCAGTTCTTC. This sequence encodes CASRAAGPLNEQFF.

The chain combines TRBV29-1 with TRBJ1-2; D might be TRBD1 (6 bases). The CDR3 is 13 amino acids. Germline CDR1 and CDR2: SQVTM and ANQGSEA. V was clipped by 3 bases and J by 7 bases, with 15 bases between them. As DNA, the CDR3 is TGCAGCGTTGAGATTCAAGCGGGGGCTGGCTACACCTTC. This gives the protein CSVEIQAGAGYTF.

The chain links TRBV4-1 to TRBJ2-7; D not certain. With 4 bases removed from V and 2 bases from J, the gap between germline ends came to 12 bases. CDR1 and CDR2 from the germline V gene are MGHRA and YSYEKL. This CDR3 contains 14 residues. CDR3 bases: TGCGCCAGCAGCCTAAACCAGGTGGCCTACGAGCAGTACTTC. Its protein is CASSLNQVAYEQYF.

The genes are TRBV7-9 and TRBJ1-2, with 10 bases fitting TRBD1. Germline-derived CDR1 and CDR2 are SEHNR and FQNEAQ (reference sequence). The CDR3 has 14 residues. V trimming: 4 bases; J trimming: 7 bases; junction bases outside the gene matches: 6. The chain's CDR3 is CASSSTGGAPGYTF. The CDR3 coding sequence is TGTGCCAGCAGCTCGACAGGGGGCGCGCCTGGCTACACCTTC.

The chain couples TRBV24-1 to TRBJ2-7; 7 nucleotides match TRBD1. The J segment lost 2 bases and the V segment lost 4 bases, leaving 10 bases of the junction unmatched. CDR1 is KGHDR, CDR2 SFDVKD, per germline. The CDR3 is 16 amino acids. The DNA of the CDR3 is TGTGCCACCAGTGACGGCTCCGGGACAGAACCCTACGAGCAGTACTTC. Amino acid sequence: CATSDGSGTEPYEQYF.

The chain combines TRBV12-3 or TRBV12-4 with TRBJ2-3, with D hard to call. V lost 5 bases and J 4 bases, leaving 7 bases between the germline ends. The CDR3 has 12 amino acids. CDR3 sequence (DNA): TGTGCCAGCAGTCTCAGCCCAGATACGCAGTATTTT. Encoded protein: CASSLSPDTQYF.

The rearrangement links TRBV20-1 to TRBJ2-7, with TRBD1 matching 9 bases. The ends lost 6 bases at V and 0 bases at J; junction bases unmatched: 6. The CDR3 runs 14 residues. Germline CDR1 reads DFQATT; CDR2 reads SNEGSKA (reference sequence). CDR3 sequence (DNA): TGCAGTGCAGGGGACAGGGACCGCTCCTACGAGCAGTACTTC. Translated, it gives CSAGDRDRSYEQYF.

The rearrangement uses TRBV7-9 and TRBJ1-1; TRBD1 agrees at 8 bases. The V gene's germline CDR1 is SEHNR and CDR2 FQNEAQ (reference sequence). CDR3 length: 16 amino acids. V lost 7 bases and J lost 1; bases outside the gene matches: 11. The CDR3 loop reads CASIEPSGQANTEAFF. Here the CDR3 DNA reads TGTGCCAGCATCGAACCCTCGGGACAGGCGAACACTGAAGCTTTCTTT.

This chain joins TRBV24-1 and TRBJ2-3; D gene uncertain. Germline CDR1 reads KGHDR; CDR2 reads SFDVKD. The CDR3 runs 19 residues. The ends were cut back, 5 bases at V and 2 bases at J, with 25 bases in the middle. Written as DNA, the CDR3 is TGTGCCACCAGTGGGCAGAACCAGGCCTCCCAAAAATACACAGATACGCAGTATTTT. Translation gives CATSGQNQASQKYTDTQYF.

V is TRBV7-8 and J is TRBJ2-1; D may be TRBD1 (6 bases). The V gene's germline CDR1 is SGHVS and CDR2 FQNEAQ. The CDR3 runs to 13 residues. Between the trimmed V and J ends, which lost 10 bases and 1 base, there was a span of 11 bases. The CDR3 DNA is TGTGCCACACGACAGGCGTCCTACAATGAGCAGTTCTTC. As protein: CATRQASYNEQFF.

The V gene is TRBV28, the J gene TRBJ2-7; D assignment may be TRBD1 or TRBD2 (5 bases each). Trimming took 1 base from V and 1 from J, leaving 17 bases between them. The CDR3 runs 17 residues. The germline gives CDR1 MDHEN, CDR2 SYDVKM. CDR3 coding DNA: TGTGCCAGCAGTTTATATGGGGCTCGGGACGGATCCTACGAGCAGTACTTC. Translating it yields CASSLYGARDGSYEQYF.

The chain has TRBV7-9 and TRBJ2-7; 9 bases are shared with TRBD1. V trimming: 4 bases; J trimming: 3 bases; junction bases outside the gene matches: 7. Germline V CDR1 and CDR2: SEHNR, FQNEAQ (reference sequence). The CDR3 contains 15 residues. CDR3 nucleotides: TGTGCCAGCAGCTCGGGGACAGGGATAGGCTACGAGCAGTACTTC. Translating it yields CASSSGTGIGYEQYF.

V and J are TRBV6-5 and TRBJ2-7, with 7 bases identical to TRBD1. The length of the CDR3 is 15 residues. V lost 0 bases and J lost 3; bases outside the gene matches: 5. Germline V CDR1 and CDR2: MNHEY, SVGAGI. CDR3 nucleotides: TGTGCCAGCAGTTACTCGAGCTCAGGGGGCTACGAGCAGTACTTC. Protein product: CASSYSSSGGYEQYF.

This clonotype has just a few counts. The chain is built from TRBV5-4 and TRBJ2-5; D is undetermined. Germline V gives CDR1 SGHNT, CDR2 YYREEE (reference sequence). The CDR3 covers 13 residues. V was cut by 0 bases and J by 3 bases, with 6 bases left in between. The CDR3 DNA follows: TGTGCCAGCAGCTTGGGCACCGAAGAGACCCAGTACTTC. Its protein is CASSLGTEETQYF.

The rearrangement joins TRBV6-2 or TRBV6-3 to TRBJ2-7; no firm D call. V shed 6 bases and J shed 2 bases, with 26 bases lying between them. Germline V gives CDR1 MNHEY, CDR2 SVGEGT. The CDR3 runs 18 residues. CDR3 sequence (DNA): TGTGCCAGCAGCCCAATAAGACCGGGCACCCGAGAGACCTACGAGCAGTACTTC. Its translation is CASSPIRPGTRETYEQYF.

The rearrangement uses TRBV28 and TRBJ2-5; 11 bases fit TRBD1. Germline values: CDR1 MDHEN, CDR2 SYDVKM. The CDR3 extends over 15 amino acids. The trim removed 4 bases at V and 3 bases at J, leaving 4 bases unmatched. The CDR3 DNA follows: TGTGCCAGCAGTTCGGTGGGACAGGGGGAAGAGACCCAGTACTTC. The encoded protein is CASSSVGQGEETQYF.

The rearrangement uses TRBV6-5 and TRBJ1-2; D perhaps matches TRBD1 (6 bases). CDR3 length: 15 amino acids. Germline V gene sequence: CDR1 MNHEY, CDR2 SVGAGI. The ends were cut back, 5 bases at V and 7 bases at J, with 20 bases in the middle. The DNA of the CDR3 is TGTGCCAGCAGTCAGGACAGCCCTGAGTTGGGTGGCTACACCTTC. Residues: CASSQDSPELGGYTF.

The chain links TRBV27 to TRBJ2-3, with 7 positions matching TRBD2. The CDR3 contains 14 residues. Germline lookup yields CDR1 MNHEY and CDR2 SMNVEV (reference sequence). J gave up 1 base and V 8 bases, and 6 bases lay outside the gene matches. CDR3 protein: CASSAGVRTDTQYF. In DNA form, the CDR3 reads TGTGCCAGCTCGGCGGGGGTCCGCACAGATACGCAGTATTTT.

The CDR3 DNA reads TGTGCCAGCATTGGTATCGTAGAGACCCAGTACTTC. The encoded protein is CASIGIVETQYF. This chain connects TRBV2 to TRBJ2-5; D uncertain. Deletions cut 7 bases from V and 4 bases from J, with 10 bases between. The germline gives CDR1 SNHLY, CDR2 FYNNEI. The CDR3 is 12 residues long.

V gene TRBV14 combines with J gene TRBJ2-6, with a possible D match to TRBD1 (6 bases). The germline CDR1 and CDR2 sequences are SGHDN and FVKESK. The length of the CDR3 is 18 residues. Trimming took 1 base from V and 0 from J, leaving 13 bases between them. The CDR3 DNA follows: TGTGCCAGCAGCCAAGCCGGACAGACGGTCTCTGGGGCCAACGTCCTGACTTTC. It is translated as CASSQAGQTVSGANVLTF.

This chain connects TRBV28 to TRBJ2-1; D is perhaps TRBD1 (6 bases). Trimming removed 2 bases from V and 4 bases from J, with 9 bases in between. The germline CDR1 and CDR2 sequences are MDHEN and SYDVKM. CDR3 size: 14 residues. The CDR3 here is CASSLGRGYNEQFF. The CDR3 nucleotides read TGTGCCAGCAGTTTAGGCAGGGGATACAATGAGCAGTTCTTC.

The genes are TRBV23-1 and TRBJ2-2; 11 nucleotides align to TRBD1. TRBV23-1 is identified as an open reading frame with a role that is uncertain. The CDR3 length is 17 residues. Trimming took 2 bases from V and 0 from J; bases not matched to a gene: 2. The CDR3 nucleotides read TGCGCCAGCAGTCAACCGGGACAGGGGGCGAACACCGGGGAGCTGTTTTTT. As protein: CASSQPGQGANTGELFF.

The chain has TRBV20-1 and TRBJ1-1, with no clear D. The CDR3 loop spans 14 amino acids. Germline CDR1 reads DFQATT; CDR2 reads SNEGSKA (reference sequence). V lost 0 bases and J 0 bases, leaving 8 bases between the germline ends. The CDR3 DNA reads as TGCAGTGCTAGAGAGTACGGCCTGAACACTGAAGCTTTCTTT. The encoded protein is CSAREYGLNTEAFF.